The 23 T cell receptor beta chains below come from one sample, sequenced in a study of T cells in Graves' hyperthyroidism and ophthalmopathy. The CDR3 regions of TCR beta were amplified from RNA transcripts. HTBI primers were the set used in a first-round RT-PCR of the TCR CDR3. TCRdb re-called the multiplex PCR reads with MiXCR, one entry per CDR3 protein. The table records 500,000 to 650,000 distinct CDR3 sequences, around 15% of them present only once. Sequenced material: blood. These receptors were obtained from a woman between 50 and 59 years old with Graves' ophthalmopathy.

The chain is built from TRBV29-1 and TRBJ1-1; weak D call: TRBD1 (6 bases). Germline V gene data show CDR1 as SQVTM and CDR2 as ANQGSEA. This CDR3 comprises 13 residues. The germline V and J ends were trimmed by 1 base and 4 bases, with 10 bases remaining between them. CDR3 protein: CSVEVGQFTEAFF. The CDR3 nucleotides read TGCAGCGTTGAAGTTGGACAGTTCACTGAAGCTTTCTTT.

This clonotype was found many times. This rearrangement joins TRBV7-9 to TRBJ2-7; D is perhaps TRBD1 (6 bases). The CDR3 consists of 16 residues. Per the germline V gene, CDR1 is SEHNR and CDR2 is FQNEAQ (reference sequence). V was trimmed by 2 bases and J by 2 bases, leaving 16 bases between them. The CDR3 here is CASSLSPGHGTYEQYF. The CDR3 DNA is TGTGCCAGCAGCTTATCTCCGGGACACGGGACCTACGAGCAGTACTTC.

The chain carries TRBV19 and TRBJ2-3, with D possibly being TRBD1 (5 bases). With the DNA end fitting TRBJ1-5 better, the J assignment may be wrong. CDR3 size: 18 residues. Germline V gene sequence: CDR1 LNHDA, CDR2 SQIVND (reference sequence). The CDR3 DNA reads as TGTGCCAGTAGTCAAACCTCGATCGGTCGCTCGATGACAGATACGCAGCATTTT. This codes for CASSQTSIGRSMTDTQHF.

This clonotype was counted between two and nine times. The chain is built from TRBV4-2 and TRBJ2-3; 9 bases agree with TRBD2. CDR3 length: 16 amino acids. CDR1 LGHNA and CDR2 YNFKEQ come from the germline V gene. The V and J ends lost 0 bases and 6 bases, in that order; junction bases with no gene match: 7. The CDR3 DNA sequence: TGTGCCAGCAGCCAAGATTTAGCGGGAGTTGGGGATACGCAGTATTTT. It translates to CASSQDLAGVGDTQYF.

This clonotype was seen ten or more times. V and J are TRBV12-3 or TRBV12-4 and TRBJ1-2; the match to TRBD1 covers 9 bases. This CDR3 is 14 amino acids long. Trimming took 5 bases from V and 4 from J; bases not matched to a gene: 5. The CDR3 nucleotides are TGTGCCAGCAGTACTACAGGGGGCATCTATGGCTACACCTTC. It translates to CASSTTGGIYGYTF.

This clonotype was seen repeatedly, ten times or more. The chain employs TRBV18 and TRBJ2-1; a possible D gene is TRBD2 (6 bases). Germline CDR1 is KGHSH and CDR2 is LQKENI. Deletions cut 0 bases from V and 7 bases from J, with 22 bases between. The length of the CDR3 is 18 residues. The CDR3, as DNA: TGTGCCAGCTCACCACCGTTTAATCGGGAGTACGGTGGGAATGAGCAGTTCTTC. The encoded protein is CASSPPFNREYGGNEQFF.

This clonotype has at least ten counts. This chain joins TRBV28 and TRBJ1-2; 7 nucleotides agree with TRBD1. From germline, CDR1 is MDHEN and CDR2 SYDVKM. This CDR3 is built from 13 residues. With V trimmed by 4 bases and J by 4 bases, 3 bases remained unmatched. The CDR3 loop reads CASSYNRGYGYTF. The CDR3 DNA sequence: TGTGCCAGCAGTTATAACAGGGGCTATGGCTACACCTTC.

This clonotype was observed many times. The chain is built from TRBV19 and TRBJ1-5, with 12 bases aligning to TRBD1. The CDR3 is 16 amino acids. The germline V gene encodes CDR1 LNHDA and CDR2 SQIVND (reference sequence). V lost 3 bases to trimming and J lost 7 bases; unmatched junction nucleotides: 7. CDR3 residues: CASSIPGQGARQPQHF. CDR3 nucleotide sequence: TGTGCCAGTAGTATCCCGGGACAGGGGGCTCGGCAGCCCCAGCATTTT.

This clonotype was seen ten or more times. The V and J genes are TRBV2 and TRBJ2-1; D ambiguous. The CDR3 consists of 11 residues. Per germline, CDR1 SNHLY and CDR2 FYNNEI. Trimming pared 4 bases from V and 6 bases from J, leaving 4 bases between. CDR3 loop: CASSVFNEQFF. The CDR3 region has the DNA TGTGCCAGCAGTGTATTCAATGAGCAGTTCTTC.

This clonotype occurred a few times. The chain is built from TRBV7-9 and TRBJ2-5; maybe TRBD2 (5 bases). The CDR3 length is 14 residues. The V gene lost 6 bases and the J gene lost 1 base, with 12 bases spanning the gap. Germline loops: CDR1 SEHNR, CDR2 FQNEAQ (reference sequence). CDR3 bases: TGTGCCAGCAGACCTAGGGAGTCCCAAGAGACCCAGTACTTC. Its protein is CASRPRESQETQYF.

A word on this clonotype: A read error may explain this, as a much larger clone is one base away. The rearrangement uses TRBV30 and TRBJ1-1; D is perhaps TRBD1 (6 bases). The CDR3 is 14 amino acids. The V end lost 4 bases, the J end lost 1 base, and 13 bases lay between the germline ends. The V gene's germline CDR1 is GTSNPN and CDR2 SVGIG (reference sequence). CDR3 amino acids: CAWKTGGSNTEAFF. The CDR3 DNA is TGTGCCTGGAAGACTGGGGGCTCGAACACTGAAGCTTTCTTT.

This clonotype was recorded at least ten times. The chain couples TRBV2 to TRBJ1-5; TRBD1 matches 9 bases. CDR3 size: 14 residues. Trimming at V came to 3 bases and at J to 5 bases, leaving 2 bases not matched to a gene. Per germline, CDR1 SNHLY and CDR2 FYNNEI. CDR3 bases: TGTGCCAGCAGTGAGGACAGGGGTGATCAGCCCCAGCATTTT. As protein: CASSEDRGDQPQHF.

This clonotype has more than one count but fewer than ten. The chain has TRBV4-3 and TRBJ2-4; tentative D call: TRBD1 (6 bases). Germline V gene lookup returns CDR1 LGHNA and CDR2 YSLEER. Trimming took off 0 bases at V and 12 bases at J, with 9 bases between the two ends. The CDR3 has 12 amino acids. CDR3: CASSQDTGSQYF. In DNA form, the CDR3 reads TGCGCCAGCAGCCAAGACACAGGGTCTCAGTACTTC.

This clonotype was detected ten times or more. The rearrangement links TRBV30 to TRBJ2-7; D call uncertain. Trimming took off 2 bases at V and 7 bases at J, with 9 bases between the two ends. The CDR3 extends over 11 amino acids. Germline CDR1 GTSNPN, CDR2 SVGIG (reference sequence). CDR3 in DNA: TGTGCCTGGAGTCCGGCTTTAGAGCAGTACTTC. Its translation: CAWSPALEQYF.

This clonotype was observed many times. The chain recombines TRBV7-2 with TRBJ2-5, with 8 bases matching TRBD2. Unmatched junction bases numbered 9, after V lost 4 bases and J lost 5 bases. This CDR3 comprises 15 residues. In germline, CDR1 is SGHTA, CDR2 FQGNSA. The CDR3 nucleotides are TGTGCCAGCAGCTCGGGGAGCGGGAGCATCGAGACCCAGTACTTC. Translated, it gives CASSSGSGSIETQYF.

This clonotype came up a few times. The V call is TRBV6-6, the J call TRBJ1-5; D perhaps matches TRBD1 (5 bases). The V end was cut by 2 bases, the J end by 7 bases, with 12 bases between. Germline V CDR1 and CDR2: MNHNY, SVGAGI (reference sequence). The CDR3 covers 14 residues. The CDR3 sequence is CASSYDRYLQPQHF. The CDR3 nucleotides read TGTGCCAGCAGTTACGACAGATACCTACAGCCCCAGCATTTT.

This sequence joins TRBV4-1 and TRBJ2-1; D is undetermined. Germline loops: CDR1 MGHRA, CDR2 YSYEKL. CDR3 size: 17 residues. V was clipped by 1 base and J by 5 bases, with 18 bases between them. Here the CDR3 reads CASSQVGGRMSNNEQFF. Here the CDR3 DNA reads TGCGCCAGCAGCCAAGTAGGTGGGCGCATGTCCAACAATGAGCAGTTCTTC.

There are many counts of this clonotype. The chain links TRBV7-2 to TRBJ2-2, with 12 bases lining up with TRBD2. This CDR3 has 19 residues. After removal of 5 bases from V and 3 bases from J, the junction contained 13 bases not matched to a gene. Germline V gene data show CDR1 as SGHTA and CDR2 as FQGNSA. CDR3: CASSVRGLAGMIDTGELFF. CDR3 nucleotides: TGTGCCAGCAGCGTACGGGGACTAGCGGGCATGATCGACACCGGGGAGCTGTTTTTT.

This clonotype was detected ten times or more. This chain joins TRBV28 and TRBJ1-2, with D possibly TRBD1 on 5 matching bases. CDR3 length: 15 amino acids. The V gene's germline CDR1 is MDHEN and CDR2 SYDVKM. V was trimmed by 3 bases and J by 7 bases, leaving 18 bases between them. DNA for the CDR3: TGTGCCAGCAGTTTGTCACCTCCAGGGAAGAGTGGCTACACCTTC. Protein product: CASSLSPPGKSGYTF.

This clonotype has a handful of counts. The chain recombines TRBV12-3 or TRBV12-4 with TRBJ2-2; the match to TRBD2 covers 9 bases. This CDR3 is 15 amino acids long. J gave up 5 bases and V 7 bases, and 8 bases lay outside the gene matches. The CDR3 DNA reads TGTGCCAGCAAACCGGGACTAGCCAATACCGGGGAGCTGTTTTTT. It codes for CASKPGLANTGELFF.

The chain has TRBV5-6 and TRBJ1-2; weak D call: TRBD1 (6 bases). Germline CDR1 SGHDT, CDR2 YYEEEE. The CDR3 extends over 13 amino acids. The germline V and J ends were trimmed by 2 bases and 8 bases, with 13 bases remaining between them. The CDR3 loop is CASSFWGAPGYTF. The DNA of the CDR3 is TGTGCCAGCAGCTTTTGGGGGGCGCCCGGCTACACCTTC.

This clonotype was recorded at least ten times. This rearrangement joins TRBV12-3 or TRBV12-4 to TRBJ2-2; D not certain. The V end was cut by 3 bases, the J end by 6 bases, with 8 bases between. The CDR3 length is 13 residues. CDR3 DNA sequence: TGTGCCAGCAGTTTGGTTGAGGCCGGGGAGCTGTTTTTT. Its protein product is CASSLVEAGELFF.

This clonotype was seen only a few times. The chain carries TRBV12-5 and TRBJ1-2, with unresolved D. Germline V gene lookup returns CDR1 LGHNT and CDR2 FRNRAP. V was trimmed by 1 base and J by 6 bases, leaving 12 bases between them. The CDR3 totals 14 residues. CDR3 amino acids: CASGLADSVDGYTF. Here the CDR3 DNA reads TGTGCTAGTGGTTTGGCAGACTCCGTTGATGGCTACACCTTC.